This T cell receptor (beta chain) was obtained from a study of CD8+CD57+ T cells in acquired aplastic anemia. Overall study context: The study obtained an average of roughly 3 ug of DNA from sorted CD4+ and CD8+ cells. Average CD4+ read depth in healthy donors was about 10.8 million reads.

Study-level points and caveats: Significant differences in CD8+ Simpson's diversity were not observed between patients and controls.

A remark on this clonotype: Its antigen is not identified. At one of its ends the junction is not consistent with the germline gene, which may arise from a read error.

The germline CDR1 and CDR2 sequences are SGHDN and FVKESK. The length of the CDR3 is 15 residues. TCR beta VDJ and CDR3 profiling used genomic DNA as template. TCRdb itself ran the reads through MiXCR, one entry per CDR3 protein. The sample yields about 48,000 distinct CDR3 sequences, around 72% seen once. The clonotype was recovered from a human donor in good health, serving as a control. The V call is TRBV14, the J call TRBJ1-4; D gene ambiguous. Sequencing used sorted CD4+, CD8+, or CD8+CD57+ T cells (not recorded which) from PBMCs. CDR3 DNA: TGTGCCAGCAGCCAAGAATACGTGAATGGTGAAAAACTGCTTTTT. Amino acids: CASSQEYVNGEKLLF.